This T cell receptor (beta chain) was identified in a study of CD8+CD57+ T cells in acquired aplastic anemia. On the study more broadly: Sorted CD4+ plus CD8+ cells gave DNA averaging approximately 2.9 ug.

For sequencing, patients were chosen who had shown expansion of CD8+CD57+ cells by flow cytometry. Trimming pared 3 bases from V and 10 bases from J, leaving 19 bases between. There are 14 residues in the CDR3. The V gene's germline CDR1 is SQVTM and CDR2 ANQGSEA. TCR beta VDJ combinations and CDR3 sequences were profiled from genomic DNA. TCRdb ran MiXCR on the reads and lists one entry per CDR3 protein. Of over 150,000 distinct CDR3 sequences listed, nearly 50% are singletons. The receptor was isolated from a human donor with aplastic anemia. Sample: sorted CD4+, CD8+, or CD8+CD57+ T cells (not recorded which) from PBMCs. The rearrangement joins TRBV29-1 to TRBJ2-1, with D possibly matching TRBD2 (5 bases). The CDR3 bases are TGCAGCGTTGACCCCACCGGACTGTACTTGGAGCAGTTCTTC. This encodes CSVDPTGLYLEQFF.